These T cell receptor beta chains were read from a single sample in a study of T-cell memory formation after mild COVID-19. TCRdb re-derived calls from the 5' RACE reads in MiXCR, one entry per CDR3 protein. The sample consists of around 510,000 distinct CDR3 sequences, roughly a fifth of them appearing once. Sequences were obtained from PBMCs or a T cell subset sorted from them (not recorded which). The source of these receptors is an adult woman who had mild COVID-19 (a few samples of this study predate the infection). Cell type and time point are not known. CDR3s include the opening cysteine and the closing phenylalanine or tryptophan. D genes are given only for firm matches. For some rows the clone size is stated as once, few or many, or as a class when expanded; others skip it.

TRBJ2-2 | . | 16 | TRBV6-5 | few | TGTGCCAGCAGTTACTCGAGAAGGGGGAACACCGGGGAGCTGTTTTTT | CASSYSRRGNTGELFF
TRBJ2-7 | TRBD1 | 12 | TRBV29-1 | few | TGCAGCGTTGGGGGGACAGCTTACGAGCAGTACTTC | CSVGGTAYEQYF
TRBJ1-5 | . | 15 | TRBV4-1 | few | TGCGCCAGCAGCCAAGCAGGACAGTTCAATCAGCCCCAGCATTTT | CASSQAGQFNQPQHF
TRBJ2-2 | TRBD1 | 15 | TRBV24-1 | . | TGTGCCACCAGGTCGGACAGGGGCATCACCGGGGAGCTGTTTTTT | CATRSDRGITGELFF
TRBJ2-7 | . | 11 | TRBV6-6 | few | TGTGCCAGCCTGGCTGGATACGAGCAGTACTTC | CASLAGYEQYF
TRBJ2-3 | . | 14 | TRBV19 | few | TGTGCCAGTAGTATACAGGGGGGGATCAATACGCAGTATTTT | CASSIQGGINTQYF
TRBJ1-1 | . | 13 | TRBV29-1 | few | TGCAGCGTGGTTTTTGATCCGACACATGAAGCTTTCTTT | CSVVFDPTHEAFF
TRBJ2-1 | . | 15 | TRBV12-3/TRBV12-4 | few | TGTGCCAGCAGTTTCCGGCAGGCTGGGGACAATGAGCAGTTCTTC | CASSFRQAGDNEQFF
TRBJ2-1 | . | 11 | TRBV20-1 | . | TGCAGTGCTAGGTTTCGCAATGAGCAGTTCTTC | CSARFRNEQFF
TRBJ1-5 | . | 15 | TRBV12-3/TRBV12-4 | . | TGTGCCAGCAGTTTAAATCCCTTAGGAAATCAGCCCCAGCATTTT | CASSLNPLGNQPQHF
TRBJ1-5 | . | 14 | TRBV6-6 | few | TGTGCCAGCAGTCTTCCAGGGTTCGGTCAGCCCCAGCATTTT | CASSLPGFGQPQHF
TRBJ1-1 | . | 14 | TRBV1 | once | TGCACCAGCAGCCACGGAGGGAGGGGCACTGAAGCTTTCTTT | CTSSHGGRGTEAFF
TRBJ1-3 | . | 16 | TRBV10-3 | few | TGTGCCATCAGTGCCACGGGACCGCTCTCTGGAAACACCATATATTTT | CAISATGPLSGNTIYF
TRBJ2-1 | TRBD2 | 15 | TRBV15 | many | TGTGCCACCAGCAGAGATGGGGGAGGGCTTAATGAGCAGTTCTTC | CATSRDGGGLNEQFF
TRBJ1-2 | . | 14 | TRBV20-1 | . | TGCAGTGCTAGACACAGAGGCTTTAACTATGGCTACACCTTC | CSARHRGFNYGYTF
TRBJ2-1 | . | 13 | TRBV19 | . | TGTGCCAGTAGTATTGCGCCGTACAATGAGCAGTTCTTC | CASSIAPYNEQFF
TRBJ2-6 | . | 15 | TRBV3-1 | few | TGTGCCAGCAGCCAGAGACAGGCTGGGGCCAACGTCCTGACTTTC | CASSQRQAGANVLTF
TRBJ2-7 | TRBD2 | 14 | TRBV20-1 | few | TGCAGTGCTTCACTAGCGGGAGGGCAAAACGAGCAGTACTTC | CSASLAGGQNEQYF
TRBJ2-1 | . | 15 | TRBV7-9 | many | TGTGCCAGCGCCTCCACGGCCCCTTCCTACAATGAGCAGTTCTTC | CASASTAPSYNEQFF
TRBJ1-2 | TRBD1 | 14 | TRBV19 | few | TGTGCCAGTAGCCCCACGGGACAGCACTATGGCTACACCTTC | CASSPTGQHYGYTF
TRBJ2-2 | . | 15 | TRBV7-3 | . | TGTGCCAGCAGTCTTCCAGGGTTGAGCACCGGGGAGCTGTTTTTT | CASSLPGLSTGELFF
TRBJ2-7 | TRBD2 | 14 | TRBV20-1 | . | TGCAGTGTACGCACTAGCGGGGGCACCTACGAGCAGTACTTC | CSVRTSGGTYEQYF
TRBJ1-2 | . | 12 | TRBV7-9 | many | TGTGCCAGCAGCTTACGCGTCTATGGCTACACCTTC | CASSLRVYGYTF
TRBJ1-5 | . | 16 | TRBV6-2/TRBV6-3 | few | TGTGCCAGCAGTTACGCCCCGTTTCGAGCGGGACAGCCCCAGCATTTT | CASSYAPFRAGQPQHF
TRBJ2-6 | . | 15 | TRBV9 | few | TGTGCCAGCAGCGTAGAGGTGGTTGGGGCCAACGTCCTGACTTTC | CASSVEVVGANVLTF
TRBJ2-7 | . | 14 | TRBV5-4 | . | TGTGCCAGCAGCACCCGCCTAGCGTCCCACGAGCAGTACTTC | CASSTRLASHEQYF